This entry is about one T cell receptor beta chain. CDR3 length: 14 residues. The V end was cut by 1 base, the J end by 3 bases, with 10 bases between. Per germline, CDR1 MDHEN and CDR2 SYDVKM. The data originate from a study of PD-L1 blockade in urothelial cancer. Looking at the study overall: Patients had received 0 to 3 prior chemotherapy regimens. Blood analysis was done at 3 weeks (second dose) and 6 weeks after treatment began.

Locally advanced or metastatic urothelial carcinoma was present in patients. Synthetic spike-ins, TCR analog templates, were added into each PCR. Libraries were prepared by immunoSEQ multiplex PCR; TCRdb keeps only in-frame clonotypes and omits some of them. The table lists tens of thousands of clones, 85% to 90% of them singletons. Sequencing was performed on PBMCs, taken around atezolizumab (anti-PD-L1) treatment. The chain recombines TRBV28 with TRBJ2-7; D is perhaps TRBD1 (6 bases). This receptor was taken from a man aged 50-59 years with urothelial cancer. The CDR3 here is CASSLSSRGYEQYF. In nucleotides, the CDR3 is TGTGCCAGCAGTTTATCCAGCAGGGGCTACGAGCAGTACTTC. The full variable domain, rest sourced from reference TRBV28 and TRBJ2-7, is DVKVTQSSRYLVKRTGEKVFLECVQDMDHENMFWYRQDPGLGLRLIYFSYDVKMKEKGDIPEGYSVSREKKERFSLILESASTNQTSMYLCASSLSSRGYEQYFGPGTRLTVT.